This entry lists 9 T cell receptor beta chains sequenced from one sample in a study of cytomegalovirus exposure and HLA in healthy donors. Primers: 60 Vbeta forward and 13 Jbeta reverse. Data came from immunoSEQ multiplex PCR; TCRdb stores just in-frame clones and leaves some out. Among about 95,000 clones listed, approximately 80% were seen once. The sequenced sample consisted of PBMCs. These receptors were taken from a man under 40 in good health and CMV-seropositive.

The chain uses TRBV5-1 and TRBJ1-1; D might be TRBD1 (6 bases). Germline V gene sequence: CDR1 SGHRS, CDR2 YFSETQ. The CDR3 runs to 13 residues. V lost 4 bases, J lost 4 bases, and 11 bases lay in between. This CDR3 reads CASSVQGRTEAFF. CDR3 sequence (DNA): TGCGCCAGCAGCGTACAGGGACGCACTGAAGCTTTCTTT.

This clone was found once. The chain carries TRBV30 and TRBJ2-7, with D tentatively TRBD2 (5 bases). V lost 0 bases and J lost 0, with 12 bases in between. Germline CDR1 and CDR2: GTSNPN and SVGIG (reference sequence). This CDR3 region has 15 residues. The CDR3 region is CAWSVTAAPSYEQYF. The CDR3 coding sequence is TGTGCCTGGAGTGTAACAGCGGCCCCCTCCTACGAGCAGTACTTC.

The V call is TRBV4-3, the J call TRBJ2-3, with 9 bases that match TRBD1. Per germline, CDR1 LGHNA and CDR2 YSLEER. The V and J ends lost 3 bases and 3 bases, in that order; junction bases with no gene match: 4. This CDR3 has 15 amino acids. The CDR3: CASSQGTGWTDTQYF. For the CDR3, the DNA is TGCGCCAGCAGCCAGGGGACAGGGTGGACAGATACGCAGTATTTT.

The chain has TRBV4-2 and TRBJ1-2, with 9 bases that match TRBD1. The V and J ends lost 3 bases and 4 bases, in that order; junction bases with no gene match: 6. The germline CDR1 and CDR2 sequences are LGHNA and YNFKEQ. This CDR3 spans 15 amino acids. The CDR3 bases are TGTGCCAGCAGCCAGGATATGGGACAGGGCTATGGCTACACCTTC. Translated: CASSQDMGQGYGYTF.

In the case of this clone: One end of the junction varies from germline; a read error may be responsible. The chain combines TRBV19 with TRBJ1-2; possible D gene TRBD1, 5 bases. There are 15 residues in the CDR3. Germline-derived CDR1 and CDR2 are LNHDA and SQIVND (reference sequence). CDR3 residues: CTSSNQGNSNYGYTF. The CDR3 DNA is TGTACCAGTAGTAACCAGGGCAATTCTAACTATGGCTACACCTTC.

The chain recombines TRBV19 with TRBJ2-7, with TRBD2 matching over 7 bases. From germline, CDR1 is LNHDA and CDR2 SQIVND (reference sequence). V lost 1 base and J lost 5; bases outside the gene matches: 5. The CDR3 has 14 amino acids. CDR3 loop: CASSIAGGLDEQYF. CDR3 DNA: TGTGCCAGTAGTATAGCGGGAGGTCTGGACGAGCAGTACTTC.

The chain is built from TRBV28 and TRBJ2-7; 12 bases agree with TRBD2. The CDR3 runs 16 residues. Germline CDR1 reads MDHEN; CDR2 reads SYDVKM. V lost 4 bases, J lost 2 bases, and 6 bases stayed unmatched. Here the CDR3 reads CASSSTSGSSPYEQYF. For the CDR3, the DNA is TGTGCCAGCAGTTCGACTAGCGGGAGTTCCCCCTACGAGCAGTACTTC.

V gene TRBV19 combines with J gene TRBJ1-1, with a possible D match to TRBD1 (5 bases). Trimming removed 6 bases at V and 0 bases at J, with 11 bases between. Germline V CDR1 and CDR2: LNHDA, SQIVND (reference sequence). This CDR3 spans 14 amino acids. The CDR3, as DNA: TGTGCCAGTAGCACTGTGGGGCTGAACACTGAAGCTTTCTTT. Protein: CASSTVGLNTEAFF.

The rearrangement links TRBV13 to TRBJ1-2; TRBD1 matches 7 bases. Looked up from germline, CDR1 is PRHDT and CDR2 is FYEKMQ (reference sequence). The CDR3 sequence is 16 residues long. V lost 4 bases to trimming and J lost 4 bases; unmatched junction nucleotides: 12. The CDR3 reads CASSSPGTVKGYGYTF. For the CDR3, the DNA is TGTGCCAGCAGCTCTCCAGGGACAGTGAAGGGCTATGGCTACACCTTC.